These 8 T cell receptor beta chains were all obtained from the same sample, sequenced in a study of blood T cell repertoires in COVID-19. The data were produced by immunoSEQ multiplex PCR, yet TCRdb's version contains in-frame clones alone and is incomplete. The sample records about 190,000 clones, roughly 80% being singletons. The sequencing input was peripheral blood. These receptors were collected from a woman between 45 and 65 years old with acute or convalescent COVID-19.

This chain links TRBV6-5 with TRBJ2-7; 10 bases line up with TRBD2. The J segment lost 4 bases and the V segment lost 2 bases, leaving 5 bases of the junction unmatched. CDR3 length: 15 residues. Per germline, CDR1 MNHEY and CDR2 SVGAGI. The CDR3 here is CASSYHQRGGYEQYF. CDR3 DNA: TGTGCCAGCAGTTACCACCAGCGGGGGGGGTACGAGCAGTACTTC.

This clone was counted only a few times. The chain joins TRBV6-6 to TRBJ2-1; D call uncertain. CDR3 size: 14 residues. Germline loops: CDR1 MNHNY, CDR2 SVGAGI (reference sequence). Trimming took off 0 bases at V and 9 bases at J, with 12 bases between the two ends. The CDR3: CASSYSRLLGEQFF. In nucleotides, the CDR3 is TGTGCCAGCAGTTACTCGAGGCTCCTCGGTGAGCAGTTCTTC.

This chain uses TRBV12-3 or TRBV12-4 with TRBJ1-4; 9 bases match TRBD1. CDR3 size: 13 residues. V shed 6 bases, J shed 10 bases, and the junction held 6 bases outside the gene matches. CDR3 bases: TGTGCCAGCAGCCTAGACAGGGGGGGAAAACTGTTTTTT. It yields the protein CASSLDRGGKLFF.

At least ten counts were recorded for this clone. The chain recombines TRBV6-4 with TRBJ2-7; tentatively, D is TRBD2 (6 bases). The germline V gene encodes CDR1 MRHNA and CDR2 SNTAGT. Between the trimmed V and J ends, which lost 8 bases and 3 bases, there was a span of 14 bases. This CDR3 contains 13 residues. The CDR3, as DNA: TGTGCCAGCGGGCCGGGGACTCACTACGAGCAGTACTTC. Its protein product is CASGPGTHYEQYF.

The chain links TRBV6-2 or TRBV6-3 to TRBJ2-3; 8 bases are shared with TRBD1. Germline-derived CDR1 and CDR2 are MNHEY and SVGEGT. Trimming at V came to 5 bases and at J to 4 bases, leaving 5 bases not matched to a gene. The CDR3 spans 14 residues. In DNA, the CDR3 is TGTGCCAGCAGTACAGGGGGGTTTCCAGATACGCAGTATTTT. Translation: CASSTGGFPDTQYF.

The sample holds a few counts of this clone. The genes are TRBV2 and TRBJ1-4; D might be TRBD1 (6 bases). Germline V gives CDR1 SNHLY, CDR2 FYNNEI. The CDR3 consists of 15 residues. The ends were cut back, 3 bases at V and 0 bases at J, with 8 bases in the middle. CDR3 DNA: TGTGCCAGCAGTGAGCGACAGGCAACTAATGAAAAACTGTTTTTT. It translates to CASSERQATNEKLFF.

This chain connects TRBV18 to TRBJ1-5; TRBD1 agrees at 8 bases. CDR1 and CDR2 (germline): KGHSH, LQKENI. The ends lost 1 base at V and 3 bases at J; junction bases unmatched: 5. This CDR3 spans 16 amino acids. The CDR3 DNA sequence: TGTGCCAGCTCACCACAAGCAGGGGGCCCCAATCAGCCCCAGCATTTT. Amino acid sequence: CASSPQAGGPNQPQHF.

The gene calls are TRBV5-1 and TRBJ2-4; TRBD2 agrees at 16 bases. Germline CDR1 reads SGHRS; CDR2 reads YFSETQ. V shed 3 bases, J shed 3 bases, and the junction held 18 bases outside the gene matches. The CDR3 runs 22 residues. CDR3 sequence: CASSSGTSGRALDSGGKNIQYF. CDR3 DNA: TGCGCCAGCAGCTCCGGGACTAGCGGGAGGGCCTTGGATTCAGGAGGCAAAAACATTCAGTACTTC.